Shown below are 20 T cell receptor beta chains from a single sample sequenced in a study of a mutant IDH1 vaccine in newly diagnosed glioma. Regarding time point: week 11, during vaccination. Each dose of the vaccine consisted of 300 ug of mutant IDH1 20-mer peptide, with topical imiquimod. The antigens these receptors bind are not known. TCRdb's copy holds only in-frame clones and misses some; the assay was immunoSEQ multiplex PCR. The sample records roughly 130,000 clones, around 80% being singletons. The sample in question was PBMCs, obtained from a glioma patient whose treatment included an IDH1 peptide vaccine. All receptors come from a middle-aged man with glioma.

This clone was observed a few times. The chain uses TRBV30 and TRBJ1-1; 7 bases are a match to TRBD1. J was trimmed by 7 bases and V by 1 base; bases with no gene match: 9. This CDR3 region has 14 residues. In germline, CDR1 is GTSNPN, CDR2 SVGIG (reference sequence). In DNA, the CDR3 is TGTGCCTGGAGTGGTCACAGGGGTGGTGATGAAGCTTTCTTT. Protein product: CAWSGHRGGDEAFF. Supplemented by reference TRBV30 and TRBJ1-1, the full variable domain reads SQTIHQWPATLVQPVGSPLSLECTVEGTSNPNLYWYRQAAGRGLQLLFYSVGIGQISSEVPQNLSASRPQDRQFILSSKKLLLSDSGFYLCAWSGHRGGDEAFFGQGTRLTVV.

This rearrangement joins TRBV7-9 to TRBJ2-1, with 11 bases identical to TRBD2. Germline CDR1 is SEHNR and CDR2 is FQNEAQ (reference sequence). Losses at the gene ends were 5 bases for V and 7 bases for J; bases not matched to a gene: 10. CDR3 length equals 16 residues. The CDR3 spells CASSRPTSGVWNEQFF. In DNA form, the CDR3 reads TGTGCCAGCAGCCGCCCGACTAGCGGGGTATGGAATGAGCAGTTCTTC.

The chain employs TRBV7-2 and TRBJ2-3; maybe TRBD1 (5 bases). With 2 bases removed from V and 4 bases from J, the gap between germline ends came to 13 bases. This CDR3 spans 15 amino acids. Germline CDR1 and CDR2: SGHTA and FQGNSA. The CDR3 bases are TGTGCCAGCAGCTTAAGGGGCAGGACGTCAGATACGCAGTATTTT. Residues: CASSLRGRTSDTQYF. The full variable domain, completed using reference TRBV7-2 and TRBJ2-3, is GAGVSQSPSNKVTEKGKDVELRCDPISGHTALYWYRQSLGQGLEFLIYFQGNSAPDKSGLPSDRFSAERTGGSVSTLTIQRTQQEDSAVYLCASSLRGRTSDTQYFGPGTRLTVL.

V gene TRBV9 combines with J gene TRBJ2-3; D remains unclear. V dropped 3 bases and J dropped 1 base, with 6 bases sitting between them. The CDR3 loop spans 13 amino acids. From germline, CDR1 is SGDLS and CDR2 YYNGEE. The CDR3 bases are TGTGCCAGCAGCGAGGGCGGCACAGATACGCAGTATTTT. As protein: CASSEGGTDTQYF.

This chain connects TRBV30 to TRBJ2-1, with TRBD2 identical over 13 bases. CDR1 and CDR2 (germline): GTSNPN, SVGIG (reference sequence). The ends lost 5 bases at V and 1 base at J; junction bases unmatched: 11. This CDR3 is built from 18 residues. The CDR3 DNA sequence: TGTGCCTGGGACAAGGGACTAGCGGGAAGAAGGTCCTACAATGAGCAGTTCTTC. It is translated as CAWDKGLAGRRSYNEQFF. The full variable domain, its missing parts supplied by reference TRBV30 and TRBJ2-1, is SQTIHQWPATLVQPVGSPLSLECTVEGTSNPNLYWYRQAAGRGLQLLFYSVGIGQISSEVPQNLSASRPQDRQFILSSKKLLLSDSGFYLCAWDKGLAGRRSYNEQFFGPGTRLTVL.

The rearrangement uses TRBV7-2 and TRBJ2-1, with a tentative D call TRBD2 (5 bases). Trimming stripped 5 bases from V and 1 base from J, with 9 bases between. There are 14 residues in the CDR3. Germline CDR1 is SGHTA and CDR2 is FQGNSA. The CDR3 loop reads CASSSRGSYNEQFF. CDR3 nucleotides: TGTGCCAGCAGCAGCCGGGGATCCTACAATGAGCAGTTCTTC.

V is TRBV10-3 and J is TRBJ1-1, with D possibly matching TRBD1 (5 bases). CDR3 length equals 15 residues. V was shortened by 3 bases and J by 1 base, with 12 bases between the two germline ends. Germline CDR1 ENHRY, CDR2 SYGVKD. The CDR3 spells CAISERSRANTEAFF. The CDR3 bases are TGTGCCATCAGTGAACGTTCCAGGGCGAACACTGAAGCTTTCTTT.

V and J are TRBV16 and TRBJ1-2, with a possible D match to TRBD1 (5 bases). From germline, CDR1 is KGHSY and CDR2 FQNENV. V gave up 4 bases and J gave up 3 bases, with 15 bases separating them. This CDR3 contains 15 residues. CDR3: CASSLWDRLYYGYTF. CDR3 DNA: TGTGCCAGCAGCCTCTGGGACCGACTATACTATGGCTACACCTTC. Full variable domain (remainder filled in from reference TRBV16 and TRBJ1-2): GEEVAQTPKHLVRGEGQKAKLYCAPIKGHSYVFWYQQVLKNEFKFLISFQNENVFDETGMPKERFSAKCLPNSPCSLEIQATKLEDSAVYFCASSLWDRLYYGYTFGSGTRLTVV.

The chain uses TRBV27 and TRBJ1-4; 7 positions agree with TRBD1. The CDR3 contains 17 residues. J gave up 6 bases and V 5 bases, and 15 bases lay outside the gene matches. CDR1 MNHEY and CDR2 SMNVEV come from the germline V gene (reference sequence). The CDR3 is CASSPLAPTGRHEKLFF. The CDR3 DNA follows: TGTGCCAGCAGTCCCCTAGCCCCGACAGGGAGACATGAAAAACTGTTTTTT.

The rearrangement links TRBV10-3 to TRBJ1-6; D ambiguous. V gave up 0 bases and J gave up 6 bases, with 9 bases separating them. Germline CDR1 is ENHRY and CDR2 is SYGVKD. CDR3 length equals 15 residues. This chain's CDR3 is CAISESGEANSPLHF. In DNA form, the CDR3 reads TGTGCCATCAGTGAGTCTGGGGAGGCTAATTCACCCCTCCACTTT.

The rearrangement uses TRBV5-4 and TRBJ2-7; 10 bases are shared with TRBD1. V gave up 5 bases and J gave up 5 bases; unmatched junction bases: 7. CDR1 and CDR2 (germline): SGHNT, YYREEE (reference sequence). The CDR3 extends over 14 amino acids. CDR3 sequence: CASSTTGGWNEQYF. As DNA, the CDR3 is TGTGCCAGCAGTACGACAGGGGGCTGGAACGAGCAGTACTTC.

The chain joins TRBV5-6 to TRBJ2-4; 11 nucleotides match TRBD1. Germline V CDR1 and CDR2: SGHDT, YYEEEE. Germline trimming cut 0 bases from V and 1 base from J; bases unmatched to any gene: 9. The CDR3 covers 19 residues. The CDR3 bases are TGTGCCAGCAGCTTGGCCGGACAGGGGGCCCGGCGGGCCAAAAACATTCAGTACTTC. It translates to CASSLAGQGARRAKNIQYF.

The rearrangement links TRBV7-9 to TRBJ2-2; D might be TRBD1 or TRBD2, each matching 5 bases. The CDR3 length is 15 residues. Germline CDR1 reads SEHNR; CDR2 reads FQNEAQ (reference sequence). With 6 bases removed from V and 4 bases from J, the gap between germline ends came to 15 bases. CDR3 coding DNA: TGTGCCAGCAGTCCCGGGACCGGAGGCACCGGGGAGCTGTTTTTT. Translated: CASSPGTGGTGELFF.

The rearrangement joins TRBV28 to TRBJ2-7; weak D call: TRBD2 (7 bases). CDR3 length equals 15 residues. Trimming took off 3 bases at V and 2 bases at J, with 14 bases between the two ends. Germline V gene data show CDR1 as MDHEN and CDR2 as SYDVKM. This chain's CDR3 is CASSLGGLTPYEQYF. CDR3 in DNA: TGTGCCAGCAGTTTGGGGGGGCTTACTCCCTACGAGCAGTACTTC.

This chain joins TRBV6-6 and TRBJ2-7, with 7 bases matching TRBD1. V was clipped by 8 bases and J by 5 bases; unmatched bases: 12. The germline gives CDR1 MNHNY, CDR2 SVGAGI (reference sequence). The CDR3 runs to 14 residues. This chain's CDR3 is CASGRTGAGHEQYF. In nucleotides, the CDR3 is TGTGCCAGCGGTCGAACAGGGGCTGGCCACGAGCAGTACTTC.

The chain has TRBV7-8 and TRBJ2-7; D not certain. Germline CDR1 SGHVS, CDR2 FQNEAQ. Trimming pared 3 bases from V and 5 bases from J, leaving 5 bases between. The CDR3 sequence is 11 residues long. The CDR3 protein is CASSFSNEQYF. Written as DNA, the CDR3 is TGTGCCAGCAGCTTCTCTAACGAGCAGTACTTC.

This clone has only a few counts. The CDR3 here is CASSEVVTEAFF. DNA for the CDR3: TGTGCCAGCAGTGAAGTTGTCACTGAAGCTTTCTTT. The chain links TRBV2 to TRBJ1-1; D not resolved. Trimming removed 1 base at V and 4 bases at J, with 4 bases between. The CDR3 has 12 amino acids. Per germline, CDR1 SNHLY and CDR2 FYNNEI.

The chain employs TRBV10-3 and TRBJ2-3; D unclear. This CDR3 comprises 12 residues. V was trimmed by 3 bases and J by 5 bases, leaving 6 bases between them. Germline loops: CDR1 ENHRY, CDR2 SYGVKD. The DNA of the CDR3 is TGTGCCATCAGTGAAAGGAGAGATACGCAGTATTTT. Its protein is CAISERRDTQYF.

The rearrangement uses TRBV2 and TRBJ2-4; TRBD2 is a possible D gene (5 bases). The CDR3 spans 15 residues. The V end was cut by 6 bases, the J end by 1 base, with 13 bases between. CDR1 and CDR2 from the germline V gene are SNHLY and FYNNEI. Here the CDR3 reads CASRLPGIAKNIQYF. CDR3 coding DNA: TGTGCCAGCAGGCTTCCGGGGATCGCCAAAAACATTCAGTACTTC.

The chain is built from TRBV7-6 and TRBJ2-5; TRBD2 matches at 14 bases. This CDR3 has 16 residues. Trimming removed 5 bases from V and 3 bases from J; junction bases left unmatched: 5. Germline lookup yields CDR1 SGHVS and CDR2 FNYEAQ. The CDR3 sequence is CASSLPGLAGEETQYF. CDR3 coding DNA: TGTGCCAGCAGCCTCCCGGGACTAGCGGGAGAAGAGACCCAGTACTTC.